Presented here are 23 T cell receptor beta chains from one specimen sequenced in a study of cytomegalovirus exposure and HLA in healthy donors. The PCR was carried out with 60 Vbeta primers and 13 Jbeta primers. Some clones are missing from TCRdb's copy, which holds only in-frame ones; the method was immunoSEQ multiplex PCR. Here the sample spans around 100,000 clones, approximately 80% being singletons. The specimen sequenced was PBMCs. The receptors here all came from a man aged 30 to 45 in good health and CMV-seropositive.

The chain carries TRBV19 and TRBJ2-5; the match to TRBD2 covers 7 bases. This CDR3 has 15 amino acids. V shed 5 bases and J 5 bases; nucleotides not matched to a gene: 11. Germline CDR1 LNHDA, CDR2 SQIVND (reference sequence). The CDR3 region is CASSGTMGTGETQYF. DNA of the CDR3: TGTGCCAGTAGTGGGACTATGGGGACTGGTGAGACCCAGTACTTC. The full variable domain, rest sourced from reference TRBV19 and TRBJ2-5, is DGGITQSPKYLFRKEGQNVTLSCEQNLNHDAMYWYRQDPGQGLRLIYYSQIVNDFQKGDIAEGYSVSREKKESFPLTVTSAQKNPTAFYLCASSGTMGTGETQYFGPGTRLLVL.

The gene calls are TRBV15 and TRBJ1-1, with a tentative D call TRBD1 (6 bases). V lost 0 bases and J lost 5, with 13 bases in between. The germline V gene has CDR1 LNHNV and CDR2 YYDKDF (reference sequence). The length of the CDR3 is 15 residues. The CDR3 bases are TGTGCCACCAGCAGAGATCTTTCCAGGGGAACTGAAGCTTTCTTT. As protein: CATSRDLSRGTEAFF. Full variable domain (remainder filled in from reference TRBV15 and TRBJ1-1): DAMVIQNPRYQVTQFGKPVTLSCSQTLNHNVMYWYQQKSSQAPKLLFHYYDKDFNNEADTPDNFQSRRPNTSFCFLDIRSPGLGDTAMYLCATSRDLSRGTEAFFGQGTRLTVV.

In regard to this clone: Because the CDR3 is missing its conserved closing phenylalanine or tryptophan, this is likely a read error. This rearrangement joins TRBV11-2 to TRBJ1-1, with 8 bases aligning to TRBD1. V lost 4 bases, J lost 3 bases, and 7 bases stayed unmatched. The germline CDR1 and CDR2 sequences are SGHAT and FQNNGV. This CDR3 comprises 15 residues. CDR3 region: CASSSPYRGDTEAFL. The CDR3 DNA sequence: TGTGCCAGCAGCTCGCCCTACAGGGGGGACACTGAAGCTTTCCTT.

This clone was counted a few times. The chain joins TRBV6-1 to TRBJ2-5; 7 bases are shared with TRBD1. Germline assignment: CDR1 MNHNS and CDR2 SASEGT. The V and J ends lost 1 base and 5 bases, in that order; junction bases with no gene match: 4. This CDR3 comprises 14 residues. The CDR3 region is CASSEGTDRETQYF. The CDR3 bases are TGTGCCAGCAGTGAAGGGACGGACAGGGAGACCCAGTACTTC.

The chain uses TRBV11-2 and TRBJ2-3, with D perhaps TRBD2 (7 bases). CDR1 is SGHAT, CDR2 FQNNGV, per germline. CDR3 size: 19 residues. V was shortened by 5 bases and J by 4 bases, with 28 bases between the two germline ends. CDR3 sequence reads: CASSPRRGRAIVRADTQYF. The DNA for the CDR3 is TGTGCCAGCAGCCCTCGTAGGGGGAGGGCCATAGTTCGGGCAGATACGCAGTATTTT.

The rearrangement links TRBV11-2 to TRBJ2-5; D call uncertain. V was pared by 7 bases and J by 2 bases, with 17 bases between. The CDR3 extends over 15 amino acids. Germline loops: CDR1 SGHAT, CDR2 FQNNGV. The CDR3 coding sequence is TGTGCCAGCACCCCCCTCATCGAGCCTCAAGAGACCCAGTACTTC. Its translation is CASTPLIEPQETQYF.

The chain carries TRBV10-2 and TRBJ2-3, with TRBD2 matching over 13 bases. This CDR3 has 15 residues. The V gene's germline CDR1 is WSHSY and CDR2 SAAADI. V lost 9 bases to trimming and J lost 4 bases; unmatched junction nucleotides: 7. The CDR3 spells CASRTSGGRSDTQYF. CDR3 bases: TGCGCCAGTAGGACTAGCGGGGGAAGGTCAGATACGCAGTATTTT.

This clone was found a few times. The V call is TRBV6-5, the J call TRBJ1-5; D is perhaps TRBD1 (5 bases). CDR1 and CDR2 (germline): MNHEY, SVGAGI. The CDR3 contains 14 residues. Between the trimmed V and J ends, which lost 5 bases and 5 bases, there was a span of 13 bases. The CDR3 DNA sequence: TGTGCCAGCAGTGAGCAGGGTACCGATCAGCCCCAGCATTTT. Encoded protein: CASSEQGTDQPQHF.

This rearrangement joins TRBV1 to TRBJ2-5; TRBD1, as called in the table, went unchecked against the DNA. TRBV1 is deemed a pseudogene. This CDR3 has 18 residues. The chain's CDR3 is CTSSHCPTIPWLNWTQYF. CDR3 DNA sequence: TGCACCAGCAGCCACTGCCCCACAATCCCTTGGCTTAATTGGACCCAGTACTTC.

This clone was seen a single time. J is TRBJ1-2 and V is TRBV2, with 8 bases identical to TRBD1. The CDR3 runs to 14 residues. Germline V gene data show CDR1 as SNHLY and CDR2 as FYNNEI. V was pared by 8 bases and J by 8 bases, with 13 bases of the junction left unmatched. This CDR3 reads CASGRTGTTIGYTF. The DNA of the CDR3 is TGTGCCAGCGGTCGGACAGGGACAACTATCGGCTACACCTTC.

This sequence joins TRBV7-2 and TRBJ2-5; a possible D gene is TRBD1 (6 bases). Per the germline V gene, CDR1 is SGHTA and CDR2 is FQGNSA. V lost 1 base, J lost 1 base, and 13 bases lay in between. The CDR3 length is 16 residues. In nucleotides, the CDR3 is TGTGCCAGCAGCTTAGATTTAAGCAGGGGCCAAGAGACCCAGTACTTC. As protein: CASSLDLSRGQETQYF.

V usage is TRBV6-1 and J usage is TRBJ2-2; D is perhaps TRBD1 (6 bases). Looked up from germline, CDR1 is MNHNS and CDR2 is SASEGT. The ends were cut back, 6 bases at V and 6 bases at J, with 14 bases in the middle. The CDR3 extends over 14 amino acids. The CDR3 region has the DNA TGTGCCAGCAGCCCTAGCACAGGGCCCGGGGAGCTGTTTTTT. This gives the protein CASSPSTGPGELFF.

This chain uses TRBV5-8 with TRBJ1-2; no firm D call. This CDR3 region has 14 residues. The germline V gene encodes CDR1 SGHTS and CDR2 YDEGEE. V was shortened by 0 bases and J by 4 bases, with 10 bases between the two germline ends. CDR3 sequence: CASSLDYGIYGYTF. DNA for the CDR3: TGTGCCAGCAGCTTGGATTACGGGATCTATGGCTACACCTTC.

The rearrangement uses TRBV28 and TRBJ1-2; D gene uncertain. Trimming left V 6 bases short and J 2 bases short, with 10 bases between. The CDR3 runs to 13 residues. The germline V gene has CDR1 MDHEN and CDR2 SYDVKM. The CDR3 DNA sequence: TGTGCCAGCAGACAGATTCTAAACTATGGCTACACCTTC. Translating it yields CASRQILNYGYTF.

V and J are TRBV7-2 and TRBJ2-6, with D unclear. The CDR3 is 16 residues long. Germline V gene sequence: CDR1 SGHTA, CDR2 FQGNSA. V lost 4 bases, J lost 0 bases, and 10 bases lay in between. The CDR3 protein is CASSSRPSSGANVLTF. The CDR3 DNA sequence: TGTGCCAGCAGCTCTAGACCATCCTCTGGGGCCAACGTCCTGACTTTC.

The rearrangement joins TRBV10-1 to TRBJ2-1, with TRBD2 identical over 9 bases. J lost 8 bases, V lost 0 bases, and 14 bases had no gene match. Germline V CDR1 and CDR2: WNHNN, SYGVQD (reference sequence). This CDR3 is built from 18 residues. CDR3 nucleotide sequence: TGCGCCAGCAGTGAGTCGACTGGGCGGGAGGGCCTTTACGATGAGCAGTTCTTC. It codes for CASSESTGREGLYDEQFF.

The chain couples TRBV27 to TRBJ1-1; 11 nucleotides agree with TRBD1. CDR3 length equals 15 residues. CDR1 is MNHEY and CDR2 is SMNVEV in the germline V gene (reference sequence). The V and J ends lost 3 bases and 3 bases, in that order; junction bases with no gene match: 3. This CDR3 is CASSLGTGGDTEAFF. For the CDR3, the DNA is TGTGCCAGCAGTTTGGGGACAGGGGGTGACACTGAAGCTTTCTTT.

This chain connects TRBV29-1 to TRBJ2-2; 8 bases match TRBD1. V lost 5 bases to trimming and J lost 14 bases; unmatched junction nucleotides: 13. The CDR3 totals 13 residues. CDR1 and CDR2 from the germline V gene are SQVTM and ANQGSEA. The CDR3 sequence: CSVRPARTGKLFF. In nucleotides, the CDR3 is TGCAGCGTTCGACCTGCTAGGACAGGGAAACTGTTTTTT.

The chain recombines TRBV5-1 with TRBJ2-3, with 9 bases aligning to TRBD1. The CDR3 consists of 14 residues. In germline, CDR1 is SGHRS, CDR2 YFSETQ. The V gene end was trimmed by 5 bases and the J gene end by 3 bases; junction bases not matched to a gene: 4. In DNA, the CDR3 is TGCGCCAGCAGGGGACAGGGACATACAGATACGCAGTATTTT. The encoded protein is CASRGQGHTDTQYF.

This sequence joins TRBV28 and TRBJ1-2; D uncertain. The germline CDR1 and CDR2 sequences are MDHEN and SYDVKM. The CDR3 loop spans 14 amino acids. V lost 4 bases to trimming and J lost 2 bases, with 11 bases between them. The CDR3 coding sequence is TGTGCCAGCAGTTCCTCGGGGTTAAACTATGGCTACACCTTC. Encoded protein: CASSSSGLNYGYTF.

The CDR3 DNA is TGTGCCAGCAGTGAGTCGACAGTTACCGGGGAGCTGTTTTTT. Its protein product is CASSESTVTGELFF. The rearrangement links TRBV6-1 to TRBJ2-2, with D possibly TRBD1 on 5 matching bases. V dropped 3 bases and J dropped 5 bases, with 10 bases sitting between them. Germline CDR1 is MNHNS and CDR2 is SASEGT. This CDR3 region has 14 residues.

V gene TRBV6-6 combines with J gene TRBJ1-1; D uncertain. The CDR3 has 13 amino acids. V dropped 7 bases and J dropped 0 bases, with 9 bases sitting between them. Germline-derived CDR1 and CDR2 are MNHNY and SVGAGI (reference sequence). The CDR3 reads CASNGGMNTEAFF. For the CDR3, the DNA is TGTGCCAGCAATGGAGGGATGAACACTGAAGCTTTCTTT.

The V call is TRBV14, the J call TRBJ1-1; D remains unclear. V was trimmed by 4 bases and J by 0 bases, leaving 3 bases between them. Looked up from germline, CDR1 is SGHDN and CDR2 is FVKESK. The CDR3 has 12 residues. CDR3 coding DNA: TGTGCCAGCAGCCTCATGAACACTGAAGCTTTCTTT. Its protein product is CASSLMNTEAFF.